This is a list of T cell receptor beta chains from one sample in a study of T cell repertoires in cytomegalovirus infection. TCRdb re-called the reads through MiXCR, storing one row per CDR3 protein. This sample has some 680,000 distinct CDR3 sequences, with roughly 36% found just once. Sample: PBMCs. Every receptor here comes from a human donor in good health (CMV status not recorded). Some clones in this sample may be carry-over from other donors' samples. Both conserved end residues are part of each CDR3. D genes are given only for firm matches. Expanded clones are given a class, and other clones once, few, many or no size at all.

cdr3_aa | cdr3_nt | j_call | d_call | v_call | clone_size
CASIKTGENEKLFF | TGTGCCAGCATCAAGACAGGGGAAAACGAAAAACTGTTTTTT | TRBJ1-4 | TRBD1 | TRBV2 | NA
CASSFDGAYEQYF | TGTGCCAGCAGTTTTGATGGGGCCTACGAGCAGTACTTC | TRBJ2-7 | NA | TRBV27 | few
CASSHLGRTGELFF | TGTGCCAGCAGCCATCTGGGGCGCACCGGGGAGCTGTTTTTT | TRBJ2-2 | NA | TRBV14 | few
CASSLPRTSYEQYF | TGTGCCAGCAGCCTCCCCCGAACCTCCTACGAGCAGTACTTC | TRBJ2-7 | NA | TRBV7-6 | few
CASSRTSGKGDTQYF | TGTGCCAGCAGTAGGACTAGCGGGAAAGGAGATACGCAGTATTTT | TRBJ2-3 | TRBD2 | TRBV5-8 | NA
CATRDSPEAFF | TGTGCCACCCGGGACAGTCCCGAAGCTTTCTTT | TRBJ1-1 | TRBD1 | TRBV6-6 | NA
CSTSRDDGSYEQYF | TGTTCCACCAGCAGAGATGACGGCTCCTACGAGCAGTACTTC | TRBJ2-7 | NA | TRBV15 | NA
CASSFSRDGTEAFF | TGTGCCAGCAGTTTTAGCAGGGATGGCACTGAAGCTTTCTTT | TRBJ1-1 | NA | TRBV27 | few
CAFRLSSYNEQFF | TGTGCCTTTCGGCTTAGCTCCTACAATGAGCAGTTCTTC | TRBJ2-1 | NA | TRBV30 | NA
CASREFSNQPQHF | TGTGCCAGCAGGGAGTTTAGCAATCAGCCCCAGCATTTT | TRBJ1-5 | NA | TRBV28 | NA
CASSEQGNIYTEAFF | TGTGCCAGCAGTGAGCAGGGGAACATTTACACTGAAGCTTTCTTT | TRBJ1-1 | NA | TRBV12-3/TRBV12-4 | few
CASSFHGTGTSYEQYF | TGTGCCAGCAGTTTCCACGGGACAGGGACCTCCTACGAGCAGTACTTC | TRBJ2-7 | TRBD1 | TRBV28 | NA
CASTLQGPTEAFF | TGTGCCAGCACATTACAGGGTCCTACTGAAGCTTTCTTT | TRBJ1-1 | NA | TRBV12-3/TRBV12-4 | few
CSSRDHYVGEQYF | TGCAGTTCTAGAGATCACTACGTAGGGGAGCAGTACTTC | TRBJ2-7 | NA | TRBV20-1 | NA
CASSIGAGVSYEQYF | TGTGCCAGTAGTATCGGGGCAGGGGTCTCCTACGAGCAGTACTTC | TRBJ2-7 | NA | TRBV19 | few
CASSLGTASEGNEQFF | TGTGCCAGCAGCTTGGGGACAGCAAGTGAGGGCAATGAGCAGTTCTTC | TRBJ2-1 | TRBD1 | TRBV7-6 | NA
CASSFGGAYEQFF | TGTGCCAGCAGTTTTGGAGGGGCGTATGAGCAGTTCTTC | TRBJ2-1 | NA | TRBV28 | many
CASSPRSLTGFRIRQYF | TGTGCCAGCAGCCCCCGAAGCTTGACCGGCTTTCGGATAAGGCAGTACTTC | TRBJ2-7 | NA | TRBV7-6 | NA
CASSELGGASYNSPLHF | TGTGCCAGCAGTGAACTCGGAGGGGCCTCCTATAATTCACCCCTCCACTTT | TRBJ1-6 | NA | TRBV6-1 | NA
CASSLQGGPLNEQFF | TGCGCCAGCAGCTTACAGGGAGGGCCTTTGAATGAGCAGTTCTTC | TRBJ2-1 | NA | TRBV5-1 | NA
CASSSSPQGRDEQYF | TGTGCCAGCAGCTCCAGCCCCCAGGGTCGCGATGAGCAGTACTTC | TRBJ2-7 | NA | TRBV7-9 | NA
CASSIAPDTEAFF | TGTGCCAGTAGTATAGCTCCCGACACTGAAGCTTTCTTT | TRBJ1-1 | NA | TRBV19 | NA
CASSSRTSTGELFF | TGTGCCAGCAGCTCCCGGACAAGCACCGGGGAGCTGTTTTTT | TRBJ2-2 | NA | TRBV7-2 | NA